A single sample gave rise to the 9 T cell receptor beta chains below, sequenced in a study of control samples from healthy donors and cancer patients (dated by TCRdb to about 2020). Libraries were made using the immunoSEQ multiplex PCR assay. Imported from immuneACCESS, the table was reduced by TCRdb to in-frame sequences with V and J called. These copies leave out some clones; in studies compared against another copy, an unresolved V gene accounts for under half, and the cause of the remainder is not known. For this sample there are over 150,000 clones; just under 95% appear just once. The top ten clones comprise 4.5% to 6% of the sample. Sample: blood. These receptors all stem from a man aged 35-49 years in good health.

The chain links TRBV6-6 to TRBJ2-2; D gene ambiguous. The germline V and J ends were trimmed by 7 bases and 3 bases, with 6 bases remaining between them. Germline-derived CDR1 and CDR2 are MNHNY and SVGAGI (reference sequence). The CDR3 covers 12 residues. The CDR3 reads CASTPYTGELFF. In DNA form, the CDR3 reads TGTGCCAGCACCCCGTACACCGGGGAGCTGTTTTTT.

The chain is built from TRBV6-5 and TRBJ2-7, with D uncertain. Trimming left V 4 bases short and J 7 bases short, with 8 bases between. Germline loops: CDR1 MNHEY, CDR2 SVGAGI. The CDR3 has 11 amino acids. The CDR3 DNA follows: TGTGCCAGCAGTTCGTTCGGGGAGCAGTACTTC. It translates to CASSSFGEQYF.

J is TRBJ1-1 and V is TRBV7-6; D possibly corresponds to TRBD1 (6 bases). V lost 1 base and J lost 2, with 11 bases in between. CDR3 length equals 15 residues. Germline CDR1 is SGHVS and CDR2 is FNYEAQ. CDR3 residues: CASSLGTQGNTEAFF. CDR3 DNA: TGTGCCAGCAGCTTAGGAACACAGGGTAACACTGAAGCTTTCTTT.

The V and J genes are TRBV5-1 and TRBJ1-4; tentatively, D is TRBD1 (6 bases). From germline, CDR1 is SGHRS and CDR2 YFSETQ. The germline V and J ends were trimmed by 0 bases and 4 bases, with 16 bases remaining between them. The CDR3 has 17 residues. The CDR3: CASSLDPQQGGNEKLFF. In DNA form, the CDR3 reads TGCGCCAGCAGCTTGGATCCCCAACAGGGCGGTAATGAAAAACTGTTTTTT.

In DNA, the CDR3 is TGTGCCAGCTCCCTACAGTACACTGAAGCTTTCTTT. It is translated as CASSLQYTEAFF. The rearrangement links TRBV18 to TRBJ1-1, with D uncertain. In germline, CDR1 is KGHSH, CDR2 LQKENI. The V gene lost 6 bases and the J gene lost 3 bases, with 8 bases spanning the gap. The CDR3 length is 12 residues.

The V and J genes are TRBV7-2 and TRBJ1-2; D is perhaps TRBD1 (5 bases). The germline CDR1 and CDR2 sequences are SGHTA and FQGNSA. The CDR3 loop spans 15 amino acids. Trimming cost V 0 bases and J 6 bases, with 14 bases left between them. CDR3 region: CASSLAGGTLDGYTF. In nucleotides, the CDR3 is TGTGCCAGCAGCTTAGCGGGGGGAACCCTGGATGGCTACACCTTC.

V gene TRBV29-1 combines with J gene TRBJ1-2, with D hard to call. The CDR3 has 11 residues. Trimming took off 7 bases at V and 3 bases at J, with 9 bases between the two ends. Germline CDR1 and CDR2: SQVTM and ANQGSEA. This CDR3 reads CSAPSYYGYTF. CDR3 sequence (DNA): TGCAGCGCCCCCTCCTACTATGGCTACACCTTC.

The chain employs TRBV7-9 and TRBJ1-1; D not certain. This CDR3 is 12 amino acids long. V was clipped by 3 bases and J by 6 bases, with 8 bases between them. CDR1 SEHNR and CDR2 FQNEAQ come from the germline V gene (reference sequence). CDR3 loop: CASSFGTAEAFF. The CDR3 coding sequence is TGTGCCAGCAGCTTCGGTACGGCTGAAGCTTTCTTT.

CDR3 sequence reads: CATTSGPYNEQFF. The CDR3 coding sequence is TGTGCCACCACTAGCGGCCCCTACAATGAGCAGTTCTTC. The chain combines TRBV6-5 with TRBJ2-1; 8 positions agree with TRBD2. The germline CDR1 and CDR2 sequences are MNHEY and SVGAGI. The ends lost 10 bases at V and 2 bases at J; junction bases unmatched: 4. The length of the CDR3 is 13 residues.